The 27 T cell receptor beta chains in this list originate from one sample, sequenced in a study of identical twins. Each CDR3 protein is one row after TCRdb ran MiXCR on the 5' RACE reads. The profile shows approximately 600,000 distinct CDR3 sequences, under 8.5% of them singletons. In addition, the sample was reused for a study of yellow fever vaccine responses in identical twins.

The sequencing input was PBMCs. The receptors here all came from a woman in her late teens or twenties in good health.

The gene calls are TRBV7-2 and TRBJ1-3; 7 bases agree with TRBD1. CDR3 length equals 15 residues. The junction had 10 bases not matched to a gene; V was cut back by 5 bases and J by 6 bases. Germline V gene sequence: CDR1 SGHTA, CDR2 FQGNSA. This CDR3 reads CASSPPRGRENTIYF. The CDR3 bases are TGTGCCAGCAGCCCACCTAGGGGGCGGGAAAACACCATATATTTT. Using reference TRBV7-2 and TRBJ1-3 for the parts outside the CDR3, the full variable domain is GAGVSQSPSNKVTEKGKDVELRCDPISGHTALYWYRQSLGQGLEFLIYFQGNSAPDKSGLPSDRFSAERTGGSVSTLTIQRTQQEDSAVYLCASSPPRGRENTIYFGEGSWLTVV.

The chain couples TRBV7-2 to TRBJ2-5; the match to TRBD1 covers 7 bases. The V gene end was trimmed by 2 bases and the J gene end by 0 bases; junction bases not matched to a gene: 3. Germline values: CDR1 SGHTA, CDR2 FQGNSA. CDR3 length: 15 amino acids. The chain's CDR3 is CASSLPGTDQETQYF. In DNA form, the CDR3 reads TGTGCCAGCAGCTTACCCGGGACAGACCAAGAGACCCAGTACTTC.

The V gene is TRBV19, the J gene TRBJ1-1; D not resolved. Between the trimmed V and J ends, which lost 3 bases and 8 bases, there was a span of 10 bases. The CDR3 consists of 12 residues. The germline V gene has CDR1 LNHDA and CDR2 SQIVND (reference sequence). The CDR3 DNA sequence: TGTGCCAGTAGTATTCAGGACGGCGAAGCTTTCTTT. Translated, it gives CASSIQDGEAFF.

This clonotype was seen only a few times. This chain uses TRBV29-1 with TRBJ2-1; TRBD1 might be the D (6 bases). Germline CDR1 reads SQVTM; CDR2 reads ANQGSEA. V was clipped by 7 bases and J by 6 bases, with 7 bases between them. The CDR3 covers 10 residues. CDR3 in DNA: TGCAGCGGAGGGGGCAATGAGCAGTTCTTC. Its protein product is CSGGGNEQFF.

In its sample, this clonotype was seen many times. The V gene is TRBV6-1, the J gene TRBJ2-3, with 12 bases lining up with TRBD2. V dropped 6 bases and J dropped 2; count of bases not matched to a gene: 3. This CDR3 spans 15 amino acids. Germline V gives CDR1 MNHNS, CDR2 SASEGT. The CDR3 DNA sequence: TGTGCCAGCAGCTGGACTAGCGGGGCCACAGATACGCAGTATTTT. Residues: CASSWTSGATDTQYF.

This clonotype came up a few times. V gene TRBV5-1 combines with J gene TRBJ1-2; D may be TRBD1 (6 bases). This CDR3 contains 13 residues. The germline V gene has CDR1 SGHRS and CDR2 YFSETQ. With 2 bases removed from V and 7 bases from J, the gap between germline ends came to 12 bases. The CDR3 region has the DNA TGCGCCAGCAGCTTTGACAGGTCCGGTGGCTACACCTTC. It is translated as CASSFDRSGGYTF.

In its sample, this clonotype was seen many times. CDR3 nucleotides: TGTGCCAGCAGCCCCAGACTAGCGGGACTCTTGGGAGAGACCCAGTACTTC. This encodes CASSPRLAGLLGETQYF. The rearrangement links TRBV11-2 to TRBJ2-5, with 11 bases aligning to TRBD2. Germline V gives CDR1 SGHAT, CDR2 FQNNGV. The V segment lost 5 bases and the J segment 4 bases; nucleotides outside the gene matches: 12. This CDR3 comprises 17 residues.

As regards this clonotype: A read error may produce the germline difference seen at one junction end. This CDR3 is CACSSQAKVGETQYF. CDR3 DNA: TGTGCCTGCAGCTCCCAGGCTAAGGTGGGAGAGACCCAGTACTTC. The chain combines TRBV3-1 with TRBJ2-5; no firm D call. Germline loops: CDR1 LGHDT, CDR2 YNNKEL (reference sequence). The CDR3 runs 15 residues.

The table lists this clonotype with a few counts. The chain links TRBV12-3 or TRBV12-4 to TRBJ2-5, with 8 positions matching TRBD2. This CDR3 has 14 amino acids. V lost 2 bases to trimming and J lost 3 bases; unmatched junction nucleotides: 2. CDR3 region: CASSLYGGEETQYF. In DNA, the CDR3 is TGTGCCAGCAGTTTATACGGGGGGGAAGAGACCCAGTACTTC.

This clonotype was observed at least ten times. The rearrangement uses TRBV20-1 and TRBJ1-5, with 7 bases identical to TRBD1. CDR3 length equals 13 residues. In germline, CDR1 is DFQATT, CDR2 SNEGSKA (reference sequence). Written as DNA, the CDR3 is TGCACCGGCCCGACAGGGAGAAATCAGCCCCAGCATTTT. Its protein is CTGPTGRNQPQHF.

The chain couples TRBV20-1 to TRBJ2-4; no definite D call. The V gene lost 3 bases and the J gene lost 3 bases, with 12 bases spanning the gap. The CDR3 extends over 14 amino acids. CDR1 and CDR2 (germline): DFQATT, SNEGSKA (reference sequence). The CDR3 DNA sequence: TGCAGTGCTAGGGAGACACGAAACAAAAACATTCAGTACTTC. Translating it yields CSARETRNKNIQYF.

This clonotype occurred many times. The V and J genes are TRBV25-1 and TRBJ2-1, with 7 bases fitting TRBD2. Losses at the gene ends were 2 bases for V and 7 bases for J; bases not matched to a gene: 8. The CDR3 runs 15 residues. Germline V CDR1 and CDR2: MGHDK, SYGVNS. Here the CDR3 reads CASSELGGGFNEQFF. CDR3 sequence (DNA): TGTGCCAGCAGTGAACTGGGGGGGGGGTTTAATGAGCAGTTCTTC.

This clonotype showed up just a few times. The rearrangement joins TRBV10-3 to TRBJ2-3, with 7 bases aligning to TRBD2. Germline lookup yields CDR1 ENHRY and CDR2 SYGVKD. The CDR3 length is 13 residues. After removal of 8 bases from V and 2 bases from J, the junction contained 4 bases not matched to a gene. The CDR3 here is CAIAGDPTDTQYF. The CDR3 DNA reads as TGTGCCATCGCGGGGGATCCCACAGATACGCAGTATTTT.

This clonotype was found a few times. The CDR3 protein is CASSSGTGGANGYTF. The DNA for the CDR3 is TGTGCCAGCAGTTCGGGGACAGGGGGCGCGAATGGCTACACCTTC. J is TRBJ1-2 and V is TRBV28, with 12 bases matching TRBD1. This CDR3 contains 15 residues. Germline lookup yields CDR1 MDHEN and CDR2 SYDVKM. Trimming at V came to 4 bases and at J to 6 bases, leaving 6 bases not matched to a gene.

The chain combines TRBV7-6 with TRBJ2-1; 8 bases match TRBD2. The CDR3 has 17 amino acids. The J segment lost 5 bases and the V segment lost 5 bases, leaving 14 bases of the junction unmatched. Germline CDR1 reads SGHVS; CDR2 reads FNYEAQ. CDR3 protein: CASSPRSKTSVNNEQFF. For the CDR3, the DNA is TGTGCCAGCAGCCCGCGAAGTAAGACTAGCGTTAACAATGAGCAGTTCTTC.

In its sample, this clonotype was seen a few times. The chain joins TRBV7-8 to TRBJ2-5; D ambiguous. CDR1 and CDR2 (germline): SGHVS, FQNEAQ. The CDR3 contains 14 residues. V gave up 0 bases and J gave up 3 bases, with 8 bases separating them. This CDR3 is CASSLAAPKETQYF. The CDR3 nucleotides read TGTGCCAGCAGCTTAGCGGCGCCCAAAGAGACCCAGTACTTC. The whole variable domain, filled in from reference TRBV7-8 and TRBJ2-5, reads GAGVSQSPRYKVAKRGQDVALRCDPISGHVSLFWYQQALGQGPEFLTYFQNEAQLDKSGLPSDRFFAERPEGSVSTLKIQRTQQEDSAVYLCASSLAAPKETQYFGPGTRLLVL.

The rearrangement joins TRBV5-5 to TRBJ1-6, with D possibly TRBD1 on 6 matching bases. With 4 bases removed from V and 7 bases from J, the gap between germline ends came to 12 bases. This CDR3 has 14 residues. CDR1 SGHKS and CDR2 YYEKEE come from the germline V gene (reference sequence). CDR3 sequence: CASSPDRWNSPLHF. CDR3 sequence (DNA): TGTGCCAGCAGCCCCGACAGGTGGAATTCACCCCTCCACTTT.

The chain uses TRBV12-3 or TRBV12-4 and TRBJ2-3, with TRBD2 matching over 12 bases. The CDR3 consists of 16 residues. With V trimmed by 4 bases and J by 4 bases, 6 bases remained unmatched. The CDR3 sequence is CASSSRTSGVSDTQYF. CDR3 DNA: TGTGCCAGCAGTTCACGGACTAGCGGGGTTTCAGATACGCAGTATTTT.

This clonotype was seen more than once but under ten times. The chain carries TRBV5-1 and TRBJ2-3; D is perhaps TRBD1 (6 bases). V dropped 5 bases and J dropped 0 bases, with 13 bases sitting between them. The CDR3 loop spans 15 amino acids. The germline V gene has CDR1 SGHRS and CDR2 YFSETQ. DNA for the CDR3: TGCGCCAGCAGGTACCGGGACACCAGCACAGATACGCAGTATTTT. It is translated as CASRYRDTSTDTQYF.

The chain combines TRBV18 with TRBJ1-6; tentative D call: TRBD1 (5 bases). CDR1 is KGHSH, CDR2 LQKENI, per germline. This CDR3 is built from 15 residues. Trimming stripped 5 bases from V and 1 base from J, with 9 bases between. The CDR3 DNA is TGTGCCAGCTCAAAAAGGGGATCCTATAATTCACCCCTCCACTTT. Translation: CASSKRGSYNSPLHF.

This clonotype was seen at least ten times. This rearrangement joins TRBV12-3 or TRBV12-4 to TRBJ2-1; D is possibly TRBD1 (7 bases). The CDR3 loop spans 15 amino acids. Trimming stripped 3 bases from V and 9 bases from J, with 18 bases between. The CDR3 coding sequence is TGTGCCAGCAGTTTTGACAGGGTTAAGGAGGGTGAGCAGTTCTTC. It encodes CASSFDRVKEGEQFF.

The chain links TRBV5-1 to TRBJ2-3; 8 nucleotides align to TRBD2. The CDR3 length is 15 residues. V was pared by 4 bases and J by 2 bases, with 6 bases of the junction left unmatched. The germline V gene has CDR1 SGHRS and CDR2 YFSETQ. The CDR3 bases are TGCGCCAGCAGCCAGACGGGGGGGCCCACAGATACGCAGTATTTT. Translating it yields CASSQTGGPTDTQYF. The full variable domain, its missing parts supplied by reference TRBV5-1 and TRBJ2-3, is KAGVTQTPRYLIKTRGQQVTLSCSPISGHRSVSWYQQTPGQGLQFLFEYFSETQRNKGNFPGRFSGRQFSNSRSEMNVSTLELGDSALYLCASSQTGGPTDTQYFGPGTRLTVL.

This clonotype has more than one count but fewer than ten. The V gene is TRBV10-3, the J gene TRBJ2-7; D is uncertain. Germline values: CDR1 ENHRY, CDR2 SYGVKD. V lost 2 bases to trimming and J lost 4 bases, with 9 bases between them. The CDR3 is made up of 13 amino acids. DNA for the CDR3: TGTGCCATCAGTGAGGGGAAGGGATACGAGCAGTACGTC. Translating gives CAISEGKGYEQYV.

This clonotype was seen only a few times. CDR3 loop: CASSLGSGLDEQYF. CDR3 DNA sequence: TGTGCCAGCAGCTTGGGTTCAGGGCTCGACGAGCAGTACTTC. The rearrangement uses TRBV5-6 and TRBJ2-7; possible D gene TRBD1, 5 bases. Germline assignment: CDR1 SGHDT and CDR2 YYEEEE. V was clipped by 0 bases and J by 5 bases, with 12 bases between them. The CDR3 is 14 residues long.

CDR3 amino acids: CASMGVAGKDEQFF. Written as DNA, the CDR3 is TGTGCCAGCATGGGGGTAGCGGGGAAGGATGAGCAGTTCTTC. V and J are TRBV28 and TRBJ2-1; 8 nucleotides line up with TRBD2. CDR1 is MDHEN, CDR2 SYDVKM, per germline. The CDR3 consists of 14 residues. Losses at the gene ends were 7 bases for V and 8 bases for J; bases not matched to a gene: 10.

The gene calls are TRBV5-1 and TRBJ2-3; 14 bases are shared with TRBD2. Germline V gene data show CDR1 as SGHRS and CDR2 as YFSETQ. After removal of 4 bases from V and 4 bases from J, the junction contained 5 bases not matched to a gene. The CDR3 spans 16 residues. The CDR3 spells CASSPGLAGVPDTQYF. The CDR3 region has the DNA TGCGCCAGCAGCCCGGGACTAGCGGGAGTCCCAGATACGCAGTATTTT.

The rearrangement uses TRBV3-1 and TRBJ2-1; 7 bases are shared with TRBD2. This CDR3 is 16 amino acids long. Unmatched junction bases numbered 15, after V lost 4 bases and J lost 9 bases. Per the germline V gene, CDR1 is LGHDT and CDR2 is YNNKEL (reference sequence). Here the CDR3 DNA reads TGTGCCAGCAGCCGCCGGGTTGGTAGCGGGCAAGCTGAGCAGTTCTTC. It encodes CASSRRVGSGQAEQFF.